This T cell receptor (beta chain) came from a study of blood T cells in healthy people across ages. The study, taken as a whole, reports: Roughly linear declines in TCR beta diversity per million T cells occurred with age.

Using a J-beta primer mix together with a sample-barcoded 5' primer, a second PCR was run for about 7 to 12 cycles. Each cDNA molecule received a tag from a template-switch adaptor that had 12 random nucleotides. TCRdb re-analysed the 5' RACE reads in MiXCR, keeping a single row per CDR3 protein. The table shows around 940,000 distinct CDR3 sequences, with approximately 50% occurring only once. Healthy Caucasian individuals from Russia aged roughly 6 to 100 were enrolled as donors. With regard to this clonotype: The target antigen is unknown.

CDR1 and CDR2 (germline): SGDLS, YYNGEE. Trimming removed 0 bases from V and 10 bases from J, with 17 bases in between. CDR3 size: 15 residues. The clonotype was recovered from a woman aged 55-69 years in good health. What was sequenced was blood. The gene calls are TRBV9 and TRBJ2-1; possibly TRBD2 for D (6 bases). As DNA, the CDR3 is TGTGCCAGCAGCGTAGGGGATAGCGGTGGCTACGAGCAGTTCTTC. It encodes CASSVGDSGGYEQFF.